Listed below are T cell receptor beta chains from one sample, sequenced in a study of blood T cell repertoires in COVID-19. The repertoire was sequenced with immunoSEQ multiplex PCR; TCRdb's copy has only in-frame clones and lacks some. This repertoire shows 250,000 to 300,000 clones, roughly 90% found once; its top ten account for approximately 11%. Sequencing input: peripheral blood. Source of these receptors: a woman between 25 and 40 years old with COVID-19, enrolled during active disease. CDR3s include the opening cysteine and the closing phenylalanine or tryptophan. The order of the fields is CDR3 protein, V gene, D gene. D genes are given only for firm matches.

CDR3 protein: CASSIPSVNTGELFF
V gene: TRBV19
D gene: -

CDR3 protein: CASSLGRNTEAFF
V gene: TRBV7-3
D gene: -

CDR3 protein: CASSLIQRDSPLHF
V gene: TRBV5-6
D gene: -

CDR3 protein: CAWGERVWAFF
V gene: TRBV30
D gene: -

CDR3 protein: CATRGVTAANEKLFF
V gene: TRBV10-3
D gene: -

CDR3 protein: CASSSSGVYEQYF
V gene: TRBV27
D gene: -

CDR3 protein: CASSPGSGHLQETQYF
V gene: TRBV5-4
D gene: -

CDR3 protein: CSASSGQEDSNQPQHF
V gene: TRBV20-1
D gene: TRBD1

CDR3 protein: CASSRRTGLSDTQYF
V gene: TRBV28
D gene: TRBD1

CDR3 protein: CASSMRLAGEDTQYF
V gene: TRBV19
D gene: TRBD2

CDR3 protein: CASSRAAEGEKLFF
V gene: TRBV18
D gene: -

CDR3 protein: CATSRDGAPRGEQYF
V gene: TRBV24-1
D gene: -

CDR3 protein: CASSRGSGTLEHF
V gene: TRBV7-9
D gene: -

CDR3 protein: CASSLVRLAGRDEQFF
V gene: TRBV27
D gene: TRBD2

CDR3 protein: CASSSGFSGNTIYF
V gene: TRBV5-1
D gene: -

CDR3 protein: CASRVRGRTYEQYF
V gene: TRBV13
D gene: TRBD1

CDR3 protein: CASSQVEGIEQYF
V gene: TRBV3-1/TRBV3-2
D gene: -

CDR3 protein: CASSYSTFGTDYYEQYF
V gene: TRBV6-2/TRBV6-3
D gene: TRBD1

CDR3 protein: CASSLGARWEQYF
V gene: TRBV28
D gene: -

CDR3 protein: CAISIPTPGANVLTF
V gene: TRBV10-3
D gene: -

CDR3 protein: CASSPGQGASEQYF
V gene: TRBV9
D gene: TRBD1

CDR3 protein: CASSYLLGGYTF
V gene: TRBV6-5
D gene: -

CDR3 protein: CASSFSGRVRELFF
V gene: TRBV11-1
D gene: TRBD2

CDR3 protein: CASSSGADGNYGYTF
V gene: TRBV28
D gene: -

CDR3 protein: CASSLLGTGALDEQYF
V gene: TRBV28
D gene: TRBD1

CDR3 protein: CASSHLPPQTQPQHF
V gene: TRBV4-1
D gene: -

CDR3 protein: CASSLQGWGNEKLFF
V gene: TRBV5-1
D gene: TRBD1

CDR3 protein: CASSLPGQGYEKLFF
V gene: TRBV18
D gene: TRBD1

CDR3 protein: CASSLFVAKPGEQYF
V gene: TRBV27
D gene: -

CDR3 protein: CASSGTGTGLTGELFF
V gene: TRBV5-4
D gene: TRBD1

CDR3 protein: CASSQGQGAWVKNIQYF
V gene: TRBV28
D gene: TRBD1

CDR3 protein: CASSPSRAEGYTF
V gene: TRBV18
D gene: -

CDR3 protein: CASSDRSDTQYF
V gene: TRBV19
D gene: -

CDR3 protein: CASSLTGIYGYTF
V gene: TRBV28
D gene: -

CDR3 protein: CASSLAGRTYTDTQYF
V gene: TRBV11-2
D gene: TRBD2

CDR3 protein: CASSPWGVQVNTEAFF
V gene: TRBV7-9
D gene: -

CDR3 protein: CASSQGAGTYEQYF
V gene: TRBV3-1/TRBV3-2
D gene: -

CDR3 protein: CASRQGGGEQYF
V gene: TRBV2
D gene: -

CDR3 protein: CASSAMSSAAKYEQYF
V gene: TRBV9
D gene: -

CDR3 protein: CASSQGAPNYNEQFF
V gene: TRBV3-1/TRBV3-2
D gene: -

CDR3 protein: CASRTGGNSNQPQHF
V gene: TRBV27
D gene: TRBD1

CDR3 protein: CASSEIAGVFNEQFF
V gene: TRBV6-1
D gene: TRBD2

CDR3 protein: CASSWTSGRAGNEQFF
V gene: TRBV6-2/TRBV6-3
D gene: TRBD2

CDR3 protein: CAWRLGQGNSPLHF
V gene: TRBV30
D gene: TRBD1

CDR3 protein: CASSYSLAVLYEQYF
V gene: TRBV6-2/TRBV6-3
D gene: TRBD2

CDR3 protein: CASSPWTGGGETQYF
V gene: TRBV28
D gene: TRBD1

CDR3 protein: CASSFGRGETEQYF
V gene: TRBV28
D gene: -

CDR3 protein: CASSEGGAGGGYEQYF
V gene: TRBV2
D gene: TRBD2

CDR3 protein: CASSQGQGDEKLFF
V gene: TRBV7-8
D gene: TRBD1

CDR3 protein: CASIQGPNQPQHF
V gene: TRBV9
D gene: -